These 29 T cell receptor beta chains share one sample of origin, sequenced in a study of T cell repertoires in cytomegalovirus infection. One entry per CDR3 protein, called by TCRdb with MiXCR from the reads. The data hold about 530,000 distinct CDR3 sequences, with about 30% observed a single time. The specimen was PBMCs. All receptors derive from a human donor in good health (CMV status not recorded). Some clones in this sample may be carry-over from other donors' samples.

This clonotype was recorded a few times. This chain links TRBV28 with TRBJ2-5, with 8 bases aligning to TRBD2. Germline lookup yields CDR1 MDHEN and CDR2 SYDVKM. With V trimmed by 5 bases and J by 6 bases, 11 bases remained unmatched. This CDR3 region has 15 residues. CDR3 sequence (DNA): TGTGCCAGCAGTCCTCCGGGACTAGGCCTGCAGACCCAGTACTTC. Translating it yields CASSPPGLGLQTQYF.

This clonotype was recorded a few times. The chain uses TRBV12-3 or TRBV12-4 and TRBJ2-7, with D possibly TRBD2 on 6 matching bases. V was clipped by 4 bases and J by 0 bases, with 7 bases between them. This CDR3 has 13 amino acids. CDR3 region: CASSYGSSYEQYV. The CDR3 coding sequence is TGTGCCAGCAGTTACGGGAGCTCCTACGAGCAGTACGTC.

This clonotype occurred many times. The rearrangement joins TRBV7-9 to TRBJ2-3; 7 bases are a match to TRBD2. V gave up 3 bases and J gave up 0 bases; unmatched junction bases: 3. There are 15 residues in the CDR3. Germline assignment: CDR1 SEHNR and CDR2 FQNEAQ (reference sequence). Here the CDR3 reads CASSFYGRSTDTQYF. DNA for the CDR3: TGTGCCAGCAGCTTTTACGGGAGGAGCACAGATACGCAGTATTTT.

The rearrangement uses TRBV30 and TRBJ1-6; D not certain. This CDR3 is 14 amino acids long. With 0 bases removed from V and 10 bases from J, the gap between germline ends came to 13 bases. Per the germline V gene, CDR1 is GTSNPN and CDR2 is SVGIG (reference sequence). CDR3 bases: TGTGCCTGGAGTGTACTCGAGGTAGAGTCACCCCTCCACTTT. It yields the protein CAWSVLEVESPLHF.

This clonotype was observed a few times. The chain has TRBV7-9 and TRBJ2-3; tentatively, D is TRBD1 (6 bases). Between the trimmed V and J ends, which lost 1 base and 8 bases, there was a span of 16 bases. CDR1 SEHNR and CDR2 FQNEAQ come from the germline V gene (reference sequence). The CDR3 totals 15 residues. The CDR3 nucleotides read TGTGCCAGCAGCTTAGTTGGGACCCCCAGGGGTACGCAGTATTTT. Translation: CASSLVGTPRGTQYF.

This clonotype was recorded at least ten times. The genes are TRBV7-2 and TRBJ2-3; D is ambiguous. In germline, CDR1 is SGHTA, CDR2 FQGNSA. The CDR3 is 14 residues long. The V end was cut by 2 bases, the J end by 4 bases, with 10 bases between. The CDR3 nucleotides are TGTGCCAGCAGCTTAAAGCTATACTCAGATACGCAGTATTTT. As protein: CASSLKLYSDTQYF.

This clonotype came up a few times. The chain is built from TRBV15 and TRBJ2-4, with TRBD2 matching 10 bases. The CDR3 runs to 17 residues. CDR1 LNHNV and CDR2 YYDKDF come from the germline V gene (reference sequence). Trimming cost V 0 bases and J 5 bases; bases outside gene matches: 7. CDR3 residues: CATSRDSSGSGQNIQYF. DNA for the CDR3: TGTGCCACCAGCAGAGATTCTAGCGGGAGCGGGCAAAACATTCAGTACTTC.

This clonotype was counted at least ten times. V and J are TRBV7-6 and TRBJ2-2, with D unresolved. The germline V gene has CDR1 SGHVS and CDR2 FNYEAQ. Trimming took off 4 bases at V and 2 bases at J, with 8 bases between the two ends. This CDR3 comprises 14 residues. The CDR3 reads CASSYGSNTGELFF. CDR3 coding DNA: TGTGCCAGCAGCTACGGCTCAAACACCGGGGAGCTGTTTTTT.

This chain links TRBV15 with TRBJ2-1; 10 bases match TRBD2. V shed 1 base and J 5 bases; nucleotides not matched to a gene: 2. Germline CDR1 LNHNV, CDR2 YYDKDF (reference sequence). The CDR3 contains 15 residues. For the CDR3, the DNA is TGTGCCACCAGCAGAGCCACTAGCGGGGACAATGAGCAGTTCTTC. It encodes CATSRATSGDNEQFF.

This clonotype was seen at least ten times. The gene calls are TRBV7-8 and TRBJ2-7; 13 nucleotides agree with TRBD2. The CDR3 consists of 15 residues. Germline CDR1 SGHVS, CDR2 FQNEAQ. V lost 5 bases, J lost 4 bases, and 5 bases stayed unmatched. CDR3 sequence reads: CASSRTSGSGYEQYF. CDR3 nucleotides: TGTGCCAGCAGCAGGACTAGCGGGAGTGGGTACGAGCAGTACTTC.

This clonotype was detected many times. This chain joins TRBV7-2 and TRBJ2-1; D may be TRBD2 (6 bases). There are 16 residues in the CDR3. V lost 1 base and J lost 4, with 14 bases in between. CDR1 and CDR2 from the germline V gene are SGHTA and FQGNSA. The CDR3 DNA reads as TGTGCCAGCAGCTTAGATCGCGGGACGGATTACAATGAGCAGTTCTTC. Amino acid sequence: CASSLDRGTDYNEQFF.

This chain uses TRBV6-1 with TRBJ2-7; TRBD1 matches at 9 bases. Germline CDR1 and CDR2: MNHNS and SASEGT. V lost 5 bases and J lost 3; bases outside the gene matches: 8. This CDR3 region has 15 residues. The CDR3 nucleotides read TGTGCCAGCAGTCCCGGGACAGGGAAGAACTACGAGCAGTACGTC. This sequence encodes CASSPGTGKNYEQYV.

This clonotype was detected only a few times. V is TRBV19 and J is TRBJ2-5; D is undetermined. The CDR3 is 11 residues long. Trimming removed 7 bases from V and 6 bases from J, with 9 bases in between. CDR1 LNHDA and CDR2 SQIVND come from the germline V gene (reference sequence). The CDR3 loop is CASMAGKTQYF. For the CDR3, the DNA is TGTGCCAGTATGGCAGGCAAGACCCAGTACTTC.

This clonotype was detected many times. The V and J genes are TRBV11-3 and TRBJ2-1; tentative D call: TRBD2 (6 bases). Germline CDR1 SGHNT, CDR2 YENEEA. The germline V and J ends were trimmed by 5 bases and 6 bases, with 11 bases remaining between them. CDR3 length equals 13 residues. CDR3 bases: TGTGCCAGCAGCCATACTAGCTCCAATGAGCAGTTCTTC. Its protein product is CASSHTSSNEQFF.

This clonotype has more than one count but fewer than ten. The rearrangement joins TRBV28 to TRBJ2-5, with D unclear. V shed 4 bases and J shed 1 base, with 16 bases lying between them. Looked up from germline, CDR1 is MDHEN and CDR2 is SYDVKM. The CDR3 covers 16 residues. CDR3 coding DNA: TGTGCCAGCAGTTCCATTCAGGCTATTCTCCAAGAGACCCAGTACTTC. Its translation is CASSSIQAILQETQYF.

In its sample, this clonotype was seen a few times. The chain recombines TRBV12-3 or TRBV12-4 with TRBJ2-5; unclear D gene. The CDR3 has 14 amino acids. Trimming took 2 bases from V and 4 from J, leaving 11 bases between them. This CDR3 is CASSLTALGETQYF. CDR3 DNA sequence: TGTGCCAGCAGTTTAACTGCTCTGGGAGAGACCCAGTACTTC.

The CDR3 DNA reads as TGTGCCAGCAGCTTCCGACAGGGAGGGAACACCGGGGAGCTGTTTTTT. Its protein is CASSFRQGGNTGELFF. The rearrangement uses TRBV7-2 and TRBJ2-2, with D perhaps TRBD1 (7 bases). Trimming took 3 bases from V and 1 from J, leaving 12 bases between them. From germline, CDR1 is SGHTA and CDR2 FQGNSA. The CDR3 extends over 16 amino acids. Full variable domain (remainder filled in from reference TRBV7-2 and TRBJ2-2): GAGVSQSPSNKVTEKGKDVELRCDPISGHTALYWYRQSLGQGLEFLIYFQGNSAPDKSGLPSDRFSAERTGGSVSTLTIQRTQQEDSAVYLCASSFRQGGNTGELFFGEGSRLTVL.

Points on this clonotype: A junction boundary mismatches the germline segment, possibly from a read error. The chain is built from TRBV7-2 and TRBJ1-5; TRBD1 agrees at 7 bases. Per the germline V gene, CDR1 is SGHTA and CDR2 is FQGNSA. This CDR3 spans 14 amino acids. The CDR3 DNA is TGTGGCAGCAGCCCACAGGGGTCTAATCAGCCCCAGCATTTT. Translation gives CGSSPQGSNQPQHF. Filled out from reference TRBV7-2 and TRBJ1-5, the complete variable domain reads GAGVSQSPSNKVTEKGKDVELRCDPISGHTALYWYRQSLGQGLEFLIYFQGNSAPDKSGLPSDRFSAERTGGSVSTLTIQRTQQEDSAVYLCGSSPQGSNQPQHFGDGTRLSIL.

This clonotype was counted a few times. The rearrangement links TRBV29-1 to TRBJ2-6, with a weak D call TRBD1 (5 bases). This CDR3 is 14 amino acids long. Trimming cost V 4 bases and J 0 bases, with 7 bases left between them. Per germline, CDR1 SQVTM and CDR2 ANQGSEA. The CDR3: CSVAQASGANVLTF. The CDR3 DNA sequence: TGCAGCGTTGCACAGGCCTCTGGGGCCAACGTCCTGACTTTC.

The CDR3 DNA sequence: TGTGCCAGCAGTTACTCATCGGGGGCTGTGTGGGCTTTCTTT. Residues: CASSYSSGAVWAFF. This chain uses TRBV6-6 with TRBJ1-1, with D possibly being TRBD1 (6 bases). CDR3 size: 14 residues. CDR1 and CDR2 (germline): MNHNY, SVGAGI (reference sequence). Trimming took off 0 bases at V and 11 bases at J, with 16 bases between the two ends.

This clonotype occurred many times. This chain connects TRBV7-2 to TRBJ2-3, with D perhaps matching TRBD1 or TRBD2 (5 bases each). Germline-derived CDR1 and CDR2 are SGHTA and FQGNSA. The CDR3 has 14 amino acids. Trimming pared 4 bases from V and 4 bases from J, leaving 12 bases between. The CDR3 here is CASSSGRPPDTQYF. CDR3 DNA: TGTGCCAGCAGCTCAGGGAGACCCCCAGATACGCAGTATTTT.

Here the CDR3 reads CASSPPGGTYNEQFF. CDR3 in DNA: TGTGCCAGCAGCCCCCCGGGAGGGACCTACAATGAGCAGTTCTTC. The chain joins TRBV7-2 to TRBJ2-1; TRBD2 aligns across 8 bases. Unmatched junction bases numbered 5, after V lost 5 bases and J lost 2 bases. This CDR3 region has 15 residues. CDR1 SGHTA and CDR2 FQGNSA come from the germline V gene.

This rearrangement joins TRBV20-1 to TRBJ2-1; D not certain. The CDR3 contains 14 residues. The ends were cut back, 4 bases at V and 0 bases at J, with 10 bases in the middle. Germline-derived CDR1 and CDR2 are DFQATT and SNEGSKA (reference sequence). The CDR3 nucleotides read TGCAGTGCTACCGGCGCCTACTCCTACAATGAGCAGTTCTTC. The encoded protein is CSATGAYSYNEQFF.

This clonotype was detected many times. V usage is TRBV7-2 and J usage is TRBJ2-3; D not certain. With 1 base removed from V and 6 bases from J, the gap between germline ends came to 11 bases. Germline lookup yields CDR1 SGHTA and CDR2 FQGNSA. There are 14 residues in the CDR3. CDR3 sequence (DNA): TGTGCCAGCAGCTTAGGGTTAGCAGCCGATACGCAGTATTTT. It is translated as CASSLGLAADTQYF. The complete variable domain, with remaining parts taken from reference TRBV7-2 and TRBJ2-3, reads GAGVSQSPSNKVTEKGKDVELRCDPISGHTALYWYRQSLGQGLEFLIYFQGNSAPDKSGLPSDRFSAERTGGSVSTLTIQRTQQEDSAVYLCASSLGLAADTQYFGPGTRLTVL.

This clonotype has a count of ten or more. The genes are TRBV7-8 and TRBJ1-3; D is undetermined. Trimming cost V 1 base and J 0 bases, with 13 bases left between them. Germline CDR1 is SGHVS and CDR2 is FQNEAQ. The CDR3 is 17 amino acids. CDR3 protein: CASSLVRHSLSGNTIYF. The CDR3 nucleotides are TGTGCCAGCAGCTTAGTTCGACATTCACTCTCTGGAAACACCATATATTTT.

This clonotype was seen ten or more times. The gene calls are TRBV12-3 or TRBV12-4 and TRBJ2-5, with D perhaps matching TRBD1 or TRBD2 (5 bases each). Trimming shortened V by 6 bases and J by 5 bases, and 19 bases separated the two germline ends. The CDR3 covers 15 residues. CDR3 region: CASSPGPGFSETQYF. The CDR3 region has the DNA TGTGCCAGCAGCCCGGGACCGGGATTCTCGGAGACCCAGTACTTC.

The rearrangement uses TRBV6-5 and TRBJ2-3; D gene unclear. Germline V gives CDR1 MNHEY, CDR2 SVGAGI. The CDR3 runs 14 residues. Trimming shortened V by 6 bases and J by 4 bases, and 14 bases separated the two germline ends. This chain's CDR3 is CASSRKSPPDTQYF. The CDR3 DNA sequence: TGTGCCAGCAGCCGGAAATCGCCCCCAGATACGCAGTATTTT.

In DNA, the CDR3 is TGTGCCAGCACTCAGGTGGGCGCGAATGAGCAGTTCTTC. Its protein product is CASTQVGANEQFF. This chain connects TRBV27 to TRBJ2-1; D gene uncertain. This CDR3 has 13 residues. V lost 7 bases, J lost 7 bases, and 14 bases lay in between. The germline CDR1 and CDR2 sequences are MNHEY and SMNVEV (reference sequence).

This clonotype was detected a few times. This chain links TRBV7-9 with TRBJ2-7; TRBD1 agrees at 7 bases. Losses at the gene ends were 3 bases for V and 3 bases for J; bases not matched to a gene: 5. Per germline, CDR1 SEHNR and CDR2 FQNEAQ (reference sequence). There are 14 residues in the CDR3. CDR3 loop: CASSFGQVYYEQYF. In DNA form, the CDR3 reads TGTGCCAGCAGCTTCGGACAGGTATACTACGAGCAGTACTTC.